Below, 6 T cell receptor beta chains from the same sample are listed, as sequenced in a study of T cell responses to AZD1222 COVID-19 vaccine. Clones were read by immunoSEQ multiplex PCR, and TCRdb kept only the in-frame ones, dropping some. The profile covers 65,000 to 85,000 clones, with more than 90% appearing a single time and about 5% taken by the ten largest. Sequencing used peripheral blood, obtained on day 0 of AZD1222 vaccination. These TCRs come from an adult in good health.

The chain employs TRBV2 and TRBJ1-5, with D possibly TRBD1 on 5 matching bases. This CDR3 spans 16 amino acids. Between the trimmed V and J ends, which lost 5 bases and 5 bases, there was a span of 19 bases. The germline gives CDR1 SNHLY, CDR2 FYNNEI. The CDR3 reads CASSSLTLGGDQPQHF. CDR3 coding DNA: TGTGCCAGCAGTTCACTGACACTTGGGGGGGATCAGCCCCAGCATTTT.

The chain carries TRBV28 and TRBJ2-3; no firm D call. There are 12 residues in the CDR3. Trimming removed 4 bases from V and 3 bases from J, with 5 bases in between. Germline assignment: CDR1 MDHEN and CDR2 SYDVKM. This CDR3 is CASSSQTDTQYF. The CDR3 nucleotides are TGTGCCAGCAGTTCGCAGACAGATACGCAGTATTTT.

The chain joins TRBV6-5 to TRBJ1-1; 7 bases align to TRBD1. The CDR3 is made up of 14 amino acids. Unmatched junction bases numbered 12, after V lost 7 bases and J lost 7 bases. Germline V CDR1 and CDR2: MNHEY, SVGAGI. This CDR3 reads CASTPSGGDSEAFF. DNA for the CDR3: TGTGCCAGCACCCCTTCAGGAGGGGACAGTGAAGCTTTCTTT.

The rearrangement uses TRBV20-1 and TRBJ1-2; TRBD1 aligns across 8 bases. Trimming removed 3 bases from V and 4 bases from J; junction bases left unmatched: 4. The CDR3 runs 13 residues. Germline V gene lookup returns CDR1 DFQATT and CDR2 SNEGSKA (reference sequence). The CDR3 bases are TGCAGTGCTAGTCAGGACAGGGTCTATGGCTACACCTTC. Amino acids: CSASQDRVYGYTF.

This chain links TRBV7-2 with TRBJ1-2; D is unclear. Germline CDR1 and CDR2: SGHTA and FQGNSA. The V and J ends lost 1 base and 7 bases respectively, with 16 bases between them. This CDR3 comprises 15 residues. The CDR3: CASSLVVAGRSGYTF. The CDR3 bases are TGTGCCAGCAGCTTAGTGGTAGCTGGCAGGAGTGGCTACACCTTC.

This chain connects TRBV4-2 to TRBJ1-4, with D tentatively TRBD1 (5 bases). Germline CDR1 and CDR2: LGHNA and YNFKEQ. The V end lost 0 bases, the J end lost 7 bases, and 15 bases lay between the germline ends. This CDR3 spans 16 amino acids. The CDR3 DNA follows: TGTGCCAGCAGCCAAGATCTTGGGCAGGGTGGTGAAAAACTGTTTTTT. Protein product: CASSQDLGQGGEKLFF.